The entry below gives a single TCR beta chain sequence along with its context. Its cognate antigen is unknown. The repertoire was sequenced with immunoSEQ multiplex PCR; TCRdb's copy has only in-frame clones and lacks some. Of tens of thousands of clones in the sample, 93% were seen once. Related graft donors supplied nonmyeloablative bone marrow transplants, and mixed chimerism was transient. Thawed PBMCs were FACS-sorted into unstimulated CD4+CD25+CD127- regulatory T cells, CD4+CD25- non-regulatory cells, CD4 and CD8 cells. The sample belongs to a study of Tregs in tolerant kidney transplant recipients. General study findings and limits: Biological reproducibility was not directly addressed in this study.

Germline V gives CDR1 SGHRS, CDR2 YFSETQ. The junction had 13 bases not matched to a gene; V was cut back by 4 bases and J by 5 bases. CDR3 length: 17 residues. The rearrangement joins TRBV5-1 to TRBJ2-1; 9 bases line up with TRBD1. The clonotype comes from a human patient who received a combined kidney and bone marrow transplant. The graft donor may have given rise to some T cells. The source material was CD4+ T cells from blood (PBMCs), sampled 12 months after the transplant. The CDR3 DNA sequence: TGCGCCAGCAGCCGCCGGGACAGGGCTAGGGGACACAATGAGCAGTTCTTC. It yields the protein CASSRRDRARGHNEQFF.